Included here is one TCR beta chain sequence, with context. Its antigen is still unknown. V trimming: 4 bases; J trimming: 5 bases; junction bases outside the gene matches: 8. CDR1 and CDR2 (germline): SNHLY, FYNNEI. The CDR3 is 15 amino acids. Using immunoSEQ multiplex PCR, the repertoire was profiled, and TCRdb retains in-frame clones only, with some absent. The sample consists of about 120,000 clones, 58% of them appearing once. These data are taken from a study of cytotoxic CD8 clonotypes in ibrutinib-treated CLL. The overall study: Recorded responses included approximately 24 partial and 2 complete; following median approximately 68 months, approximately 14 stayed remitted and 12 progressed. Study results and limitations: Under treatment, the uncommon public clonotypes either contracted or remained stable. At the start, clonality exceeded age-matched healthy donors and followed circulating CD8+ T-cell counts.

This receptor was obtained from a human donor with chronic lymphocytic leukemia. This chain joins TRBV2 and TRBJ2-5, with 9 bases identical to TRBD1. The starting material was PBMCs, obtained after 24 months of ibrutinib treatment. The CDR3 loop reads CASSGTGVSSETQYF. As DNA, the CDR3 is TGTGCCAGCAGTGGGACAGGGGTCTCCTCTGAGACCCAGTACTTC.